A single T cell receptor beta chain is shown here with its context. Its antigen is not known. The CDR3 totals 16 residues. Germline assignment: CDR1 MDHEN and CDR2 SYDVKM. V was clipped by 5 bases and J by 0 bases; unmatched bases: 5. This entry is derived from a study of cytomegalovirus exposure and HLA in healthy donors. Study-level findings and limits: The study recorded around 160 TCR beta chains that were cytomegalovirus-associated. First-cohort TCR clusters tended to co-occur in the 130 or so validation repertoires, a later analysis found.

The table came from immunoSEQ multiplex PCR; TCRdb's copy has only in-frame clones and leaves some out. The sample lists about 110,000 clones, 95% occurring once. The sample was PBMCs. The receptor's source is a young woman in good health and CMV-seronegative. V gene TRBV28 combines with J gene TRBJ1-4; TRBD1 aligns across 8 bases. The CDR3, as DNA: TGTGCCAGCAGTATCGGACAGGGCACAACTAATGAAAAACTGTTTTTT. Translated, it gives CASSIGQGTTNEKLFF.